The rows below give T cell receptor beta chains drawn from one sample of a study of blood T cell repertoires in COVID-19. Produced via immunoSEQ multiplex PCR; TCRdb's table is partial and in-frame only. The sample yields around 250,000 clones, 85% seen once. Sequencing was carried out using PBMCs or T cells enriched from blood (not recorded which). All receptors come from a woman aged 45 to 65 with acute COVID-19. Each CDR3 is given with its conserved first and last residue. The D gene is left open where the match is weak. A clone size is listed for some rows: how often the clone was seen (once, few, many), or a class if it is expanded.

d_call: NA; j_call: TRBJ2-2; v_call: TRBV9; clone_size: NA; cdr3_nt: TGTGCCAGCAGCGTAGCTCCCCAGAAGAACACCGGGGAGCTGTTTTTT; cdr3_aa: CASSVAPQKNTGELFF
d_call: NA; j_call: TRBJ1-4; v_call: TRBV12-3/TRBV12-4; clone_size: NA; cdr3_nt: TGTGCCAGCCAAACGTACGCGGATGAAAAACTGTTTTTT; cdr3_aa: CASQTYADEKLFF
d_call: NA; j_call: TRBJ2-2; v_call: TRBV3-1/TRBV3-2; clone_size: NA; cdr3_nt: TGTGCCAGCAGCCAAGCAAACGGGGAGCTGTTTTTT; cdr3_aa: CASSQANGELFF
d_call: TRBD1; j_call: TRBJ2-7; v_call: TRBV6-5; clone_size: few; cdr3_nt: TGTGCCAGCAGTTACTCGACAGGGGGCCAGTACGAGCAGTACTTC; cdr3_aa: CASSYSTGGQYEQYF
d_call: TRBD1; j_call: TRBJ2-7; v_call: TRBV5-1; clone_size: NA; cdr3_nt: TGCGCCAGCAGATCAGGACAGGGGCCCTACGAGCAGTACTTC; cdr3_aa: CASRSGQGPYEQYF
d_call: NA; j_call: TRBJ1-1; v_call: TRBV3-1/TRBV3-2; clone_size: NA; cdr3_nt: TGTGCCAGCAGCCAAGTCCAGGGCAGGCGGTGGGACACTGAAGCTTTCTTT; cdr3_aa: CASSQVQGRRWDTEAFF
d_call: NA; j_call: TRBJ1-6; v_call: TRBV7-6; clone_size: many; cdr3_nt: TGTGCCAGCAGCTTATTAGAAAGGGGTTCACCCCTCCACTTT; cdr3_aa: CASSLLERGSPLHF
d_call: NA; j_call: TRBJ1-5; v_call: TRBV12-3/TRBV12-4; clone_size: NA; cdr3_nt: TGTGCCAGCAGTTCCAACTTCAATCAGCCCCAGCATTTT; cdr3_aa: CASSSNFNQPQHF
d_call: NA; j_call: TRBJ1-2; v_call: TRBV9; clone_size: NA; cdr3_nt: TGTGCCAGCAGCGTTGGGGGGGTTCATGGCTACACCTTC; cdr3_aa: CASSVGGVHGYTF
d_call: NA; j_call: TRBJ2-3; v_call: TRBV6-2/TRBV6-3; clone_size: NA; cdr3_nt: TGTGCCAGCAGTTACTACAGGCTAGGCGCAGATACGCAGTATTTT; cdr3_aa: CASSYYRLGADTQYF
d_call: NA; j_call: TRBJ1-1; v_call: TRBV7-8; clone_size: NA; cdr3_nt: TGTGCCAGCAGCTTGGAGACGAGGACTGAAGCTTTCTTT; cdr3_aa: CASSLETRTEAFF
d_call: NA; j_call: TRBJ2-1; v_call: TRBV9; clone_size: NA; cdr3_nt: TGTGCCAGCAGCGTAGTACCGGAACAGAATGAGCAGTTCTTC; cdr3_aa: CASSVVPEQNEQFF
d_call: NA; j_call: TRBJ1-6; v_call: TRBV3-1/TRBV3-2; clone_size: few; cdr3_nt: TGTGCCAGCAGCTCTCCTCGGGGGGTTTCACCCCTCCACTTT; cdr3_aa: CASSSPRGVSPLHF
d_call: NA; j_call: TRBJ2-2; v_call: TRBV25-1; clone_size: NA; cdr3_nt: TGTGCCAGCGGAGACAGGATACCGAACACCGGGGAGCTGTTTTTT; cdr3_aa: CASGDRIPNTGELFF
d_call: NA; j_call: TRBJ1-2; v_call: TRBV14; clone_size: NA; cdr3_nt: TGTGCCAGCAGCCAAGATATGGACATCTATGGCTACACCTTC; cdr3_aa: CASSQDMDIYGYTF
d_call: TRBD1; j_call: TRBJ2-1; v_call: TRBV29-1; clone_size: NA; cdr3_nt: TGCAGCGTCGGGACAGGGAGGAACAACAATGAGCAGTTCTTC; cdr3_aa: CSVGTGRNNNEQFF
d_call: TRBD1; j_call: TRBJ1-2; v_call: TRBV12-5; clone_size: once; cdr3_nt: TGTGCTAGTGGTTTGAGGACAGGGGACTACTATGGCTACACCTTC; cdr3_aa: CASGLRTGDYYGYTF
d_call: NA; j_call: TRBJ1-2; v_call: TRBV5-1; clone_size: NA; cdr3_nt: TGCGCCAGCAGCAGAGAGGGGGTTAATGGCTACACCTTC; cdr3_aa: CASSREGVNGYTF
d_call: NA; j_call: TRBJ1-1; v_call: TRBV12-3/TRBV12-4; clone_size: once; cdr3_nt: TGTGCCAGCAGTTCCTCCCCTGAAGCTTTCTTT; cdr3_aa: CASSSSPEAFF
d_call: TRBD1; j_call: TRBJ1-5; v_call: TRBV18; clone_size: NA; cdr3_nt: TGTGCCAGCTCACCACCGGTCGGGACAGGGGATGTTCAGCCCCAGCATTTT; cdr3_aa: CASSPPVGTGDVQPQHF
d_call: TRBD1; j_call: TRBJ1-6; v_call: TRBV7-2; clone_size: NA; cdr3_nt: TGTGCCAGCAGCCAGGACAGGGATTCACCCCTCCACTTT; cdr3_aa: CASSQDRDSPLHF
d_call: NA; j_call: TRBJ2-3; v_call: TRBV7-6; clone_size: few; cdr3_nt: TGTGCCAGCACCCAGGGGGGTGGCACAGATACGCAGTATTTT; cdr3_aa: CASTQGGGTDTQYF
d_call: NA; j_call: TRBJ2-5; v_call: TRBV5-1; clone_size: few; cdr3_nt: TGCGCCAGCAGCTTGGAGGGGACACCGGGCGGGGAGACCCAGTACTTC; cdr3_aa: CASSLEGTPGGETQYF
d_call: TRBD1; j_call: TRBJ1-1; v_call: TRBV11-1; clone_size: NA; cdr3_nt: TGTGCCAGCAGCCCACTCTACAGGGGGGGGAACACTGAAGCTTTCTTT; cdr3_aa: CASSPLYRGGNTEAFF
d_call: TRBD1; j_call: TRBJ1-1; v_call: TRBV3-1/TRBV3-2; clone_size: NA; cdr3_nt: TGTGCCAGCAGCCAGGGACAGGGTCGGACTGAAGCTTTCTTT; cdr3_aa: CASSQGQGRTEAFF
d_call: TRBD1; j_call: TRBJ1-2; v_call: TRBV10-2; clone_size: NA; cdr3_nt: TGCGCCAGCAGCAGACAACAGGGGGGTGGCTACACCTTC; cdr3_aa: CASSRQQGGGYTF
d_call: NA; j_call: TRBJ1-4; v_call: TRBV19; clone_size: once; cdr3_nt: TGTGCCAGTACCCTGGCCGGGACTGGGGATGAAAAACTGTTTTTT; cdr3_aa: CASTLAGTGDEKLFF
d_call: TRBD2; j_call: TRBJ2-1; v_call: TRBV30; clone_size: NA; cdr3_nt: TGTGCCTGGACCGAAGGGACTAGCGGTTACAATGAGCAGTTCTTC; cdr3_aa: CAWTEGTSGYNEQFF
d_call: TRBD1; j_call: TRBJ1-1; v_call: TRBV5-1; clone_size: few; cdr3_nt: TGCGCCAGCAGCTTGGACGGGACAGAAAACACTGAAGCTTTCTTT; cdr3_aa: CASSLDGTENTEAFF
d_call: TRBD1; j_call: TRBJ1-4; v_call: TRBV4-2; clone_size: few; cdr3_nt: TGTGCCAGCAGCCAAGATGGGGCAGGGGGTAATGAAAAACTGTTTTTT; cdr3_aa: CASSQDGAGGNEKLFF
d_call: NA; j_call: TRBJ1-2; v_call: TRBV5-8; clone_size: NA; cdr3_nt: TGTGCCAGCAGCCTCGGGAATTATGGCTACACCTTC; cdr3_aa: CASSLGNYGYTF
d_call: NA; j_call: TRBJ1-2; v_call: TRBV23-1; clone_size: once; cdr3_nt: TGCGCCAGCAGTCCCTCCGGGAACGGCTACACCTTC; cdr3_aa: CASSPSGNGYTF
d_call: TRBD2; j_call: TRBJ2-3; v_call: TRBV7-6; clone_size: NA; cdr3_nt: TGTGCCAGCAGCCCCCTGGGGCGGGGGAGCACAGATACGCAGTATTTT; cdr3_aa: CASSPLGRGSTDTQYF
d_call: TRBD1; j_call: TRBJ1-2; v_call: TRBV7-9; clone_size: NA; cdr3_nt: TGTGCCAGCAGCCCGGGACAGGTGGACTATGGCTACACCTTC; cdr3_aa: CASSPGQVDYGYTF
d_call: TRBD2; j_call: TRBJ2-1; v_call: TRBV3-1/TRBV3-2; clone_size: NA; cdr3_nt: TGTGCCAGCAGCCAAGTAGCGGGGGGATACAATGAGCAGTTCTTC; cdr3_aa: CASSQVAGGYNEQFF
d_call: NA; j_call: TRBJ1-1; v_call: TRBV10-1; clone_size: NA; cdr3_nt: TGCGCCAGCAGTAGATCATCGGGAATGAACACTGAAGCTTTCTTT; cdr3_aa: CASSRSSGMNTEAFF
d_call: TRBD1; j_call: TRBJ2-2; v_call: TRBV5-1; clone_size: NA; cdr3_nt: TGCGCCTCAACGGGACAGGGCACCGGGGAGCTGTTTTTT; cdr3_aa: CASTGQGTGELFF
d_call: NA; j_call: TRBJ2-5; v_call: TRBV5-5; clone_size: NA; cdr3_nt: TGTGCCAACCGGACAGCCGCCTACCAAGAGACCCAGTACTTC; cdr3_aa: CANRTAAYQETQYF
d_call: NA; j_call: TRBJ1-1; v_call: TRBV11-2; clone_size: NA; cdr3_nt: TGTGCCAGCAGCTTAAACTTGAACACTGAAGCTTTCTTT; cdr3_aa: CASSLNLNTEAFF
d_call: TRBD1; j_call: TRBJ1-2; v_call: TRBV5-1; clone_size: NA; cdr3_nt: TGCGCCAGCAGCTTGGCCCCGGGACAGGGGGACTATGGCTACACCTTC; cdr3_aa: CASSLAPGQGDYGYTF
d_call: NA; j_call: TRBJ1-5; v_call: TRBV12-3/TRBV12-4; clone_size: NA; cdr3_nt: TGTGCCAGCAGTTTACTAATAGAGCCCCAGCATTTT; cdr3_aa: CASSLLIEPQHF
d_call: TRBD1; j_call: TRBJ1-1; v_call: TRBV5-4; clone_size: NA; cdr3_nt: TGTGCCAGCAGACGGGACAGGGGCGCAACCGCTGGCGCTTTCTTT; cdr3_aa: CASRRDRGATAGAFF
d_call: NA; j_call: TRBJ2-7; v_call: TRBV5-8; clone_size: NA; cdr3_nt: TGTGCCAGCAGCTCCCTCTCCTACGAGCAGTACTTC; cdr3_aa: CASSSLSYEQYF
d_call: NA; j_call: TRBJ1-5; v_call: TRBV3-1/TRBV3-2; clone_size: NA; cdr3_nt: TGTGCCAGCAGCCAAGATTGGCCGGCGGGCAATCAGCCCCAGCATTTT; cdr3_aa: CASSQDWPAGNQPQHF
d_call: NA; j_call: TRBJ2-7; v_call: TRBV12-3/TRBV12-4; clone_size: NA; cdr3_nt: TGTGCCAGCAGTAGGACATCCTACGAGCAGTACTTC; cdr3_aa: CASSRTSYEQYF
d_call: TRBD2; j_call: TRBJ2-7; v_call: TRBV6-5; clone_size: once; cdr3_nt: TGTGCCAGCACCCACGGGGCGGGGGGCGGTTACGAGCAGTACTTC; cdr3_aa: CASTHGAGGGYEQYF